Reported below is one TCR beta chain. Its specificity is unknown. The data belong to a study of shared clonotypes between healthy human individuals. In the CD4+ fraction, cells were divided into CD45RA+ naive and CD45RA-negative memory subsets. Notes on the study in general: The diversity represented, both genetic and in exposure history, was limited by few donors.

As handled by the study authors: With immunoSEQ giving junction-only sequences and no quality scores, filtering differed. The table came from immunoSEQ multiplex PCR; TCRdb's copy has only in-frame clones and leaves some out. The D gene and trimming were derived from the DNA, and the V and J assignments and clone size from that table. The table shows about 2.5 million clones, with just under 95% occurring only once. V lost 6 bases, J lost 4 bases, and 6 bases lay in between. This CDR3 is 12 amino acids long. Germline assignment: CDR1 MNHEY and CDR2 SVGAGI. The sample comprised naive CD4+ T cells from PBMCs. As for subset: CD45RA+ positively selected. The TCR was taken from a man aged 18 to 30 in good health. Some clones in this sample may be carry-over from other donors' samples. This chain joins TRBV6-5 and TRBJ1-4; D not resolved. CDR3 loop: CASRDFNEKLFF. In DNA, the CDR3 is TGTGCCAGCAGGGACTTTAATGAAAAACTGTTTTTT.